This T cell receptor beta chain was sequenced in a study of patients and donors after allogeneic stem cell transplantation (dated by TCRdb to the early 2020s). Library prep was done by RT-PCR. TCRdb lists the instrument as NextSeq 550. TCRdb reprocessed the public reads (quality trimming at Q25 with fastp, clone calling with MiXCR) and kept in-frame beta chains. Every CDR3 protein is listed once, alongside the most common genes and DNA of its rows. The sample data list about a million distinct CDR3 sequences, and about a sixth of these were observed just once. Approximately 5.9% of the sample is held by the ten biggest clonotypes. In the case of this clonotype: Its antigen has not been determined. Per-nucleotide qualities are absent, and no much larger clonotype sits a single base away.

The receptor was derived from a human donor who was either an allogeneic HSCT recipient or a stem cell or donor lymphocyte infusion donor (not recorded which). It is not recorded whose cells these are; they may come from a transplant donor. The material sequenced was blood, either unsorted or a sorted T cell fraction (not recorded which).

The base sequence is TGCAGTGCTCGAAGGACAGGGGGGCTTAACACTGAAGCTTTCTTT. This sequence encodes CSARRTGGLNTEAFF. The chain is encoded by TRBV20-1 joined to TRBJ1-1, with 10 bases aligning to TRBD1. The CDR3 runs 15 amino acids, cysteine and phenylalanine included. Only the CDR3 region is kept as DNA, spanning 45 bases read in frame from base 1. Reading the germline V gene (reference sequence) gives CDR1 DFQATT and CDR2 SNEGSKA. Trimming leaves V shorter by 5 bases and J shorter by 2 bases, with the junction holding 8 bases beyond the gene matches.